This T cell receptor (beta chain) was identified in a study of blood T cell repertoires in COVID-19. Study at large: Sites in the United States, Italy and Spain provided acute and convalescent COVID-19 samples. Nucleic acid was either cDNA or gDNA, and it came from T cells, B-cell-depleted T cells, or PBMCs.

Measured with immunoSEQ multiplex PCR; TCRdb has only the in-frame clones, and not every one. Of 200,000 to 250,000 clones listed, approximately 80% are singletons. V shed 5 bases and J 5 bases; nucleotides not matched to a gene: 8. The germline V gene has CDR1 SNHLY and CDR2 FYNNEI. The length of the CDR3 is 15 residues. The receptor's source is a woman aged 45-65 years with acute COVID-19. Specimen: PBMCs or T cells enriched from blood (not recorded which). The chain uses TRBV2 and TRBJ1-4, with 7 bases identical to TRBD1. CDR3 bases: TGTGCCAGCAGTTTCACAGGGGTGGGAAATGAAAAACTGTTTTTT. Translating it yields CASSFTGVGNEKLFF.